This passage covers 28 T cell receptor beta chains from one sample sequenced in a study of OX40 agonist ivuxolimab in advanced cancers. Clones were sequenced by immunoSEQ multiplex PCR, and TCRdb holds only the in-frame ones, with some missing. The table includes around 61,000 clones, about 90% detected once. The sample in question was CD4+ or CD8+ T cells sorted from blood, obtained in a trial of the OX40 agonist ivuxolimab. Receptors were obtained from an adult with an advanced solid tumor such as melanoma, head and neck, liver or kidney cancer.

V and J are TRBV5-6 and TRBJ1-2, with D possibly TRBD1 on 5 matching bases. Trimming took 0 bases from V and 5 from J, leaving 17 bases between them. Germline CDR1 and CDR2: SGHDT and YYEEEE. The CDR3 contains 16 residues. The CDR3 DNA is TGTGCCAGCAGCTTGGGGGCGGGACCCCTTAGATATGGCTACACCTTC. Translated: CASSLGAGPLRYGYTF.

Worth noting for this clone: The CDR3 ends on some other residue instead of the conserved phenylalanine or tryptophan, so this is likely a read error. V is TRBV6-5 and J is TRBJ1-2, with D hard to call. Germline-derived CDR1 and CDR2 are MNHEY and SVGAGI. The CDR3 covers 14 residues. The ends were cut back, 4 bases at V and 8 bases at J, with 17 bases in the middle. CDR3 sequence (DNA): TGTGCCAGCAGTTTGACCTATCTGGGTTACGGCTACACCCTC. Its translation: CASSLTYLGYGYTL.

J is TRBJ2-2 and V is TRBV13; the match to TRBD2 covers 7 bases. The CDR3 totals 15 residues. The germline CDR1 and CDR2 sequences are PRHDT and FYEKMQ (reference sequence). The junction had 7 bases not matched to a gene; V was cut back by 7 bases and J by 2 bases. Here the CDR3 reads CASIRAGLNTGELFF. The CDR3 DNA is TGTGCCAGCATTCGAGCGGGGCTAAACACCGGGGAGCTGTTTTTT.

CDR3 DNA: TGTGCCAGCAGTTTCCCTCCGATACCGGGACTAGCGGGGGGGGATACGCAGTATTTT. Protein product: CASSFPPIPGLAGGDTQYF. This chain uses TRBV28 with TRBJ2-3; TRBD2 aligns across 16 bases. The CDR3 has 19 amino acids. Germline CDR1 is MDHEN and CDR2 is SYDVKM. The V segment lost 3 bases and the J segment 6 bases; nucleotides outside the gene matches: 12.

The V call is TRBV7-9, the J call TRBJ2-5; the D is unclear. The germline CDR1 and CDR2 sequences are SEHNR and FQNEAQ (reference sequence). The CDR3 runs 13 residues. Between the trimmed V and J ends, which lost 1 base and 5 bases, there was a span of 8 bases. This CDR3 is CASSLDLNETQYF. The CDR3 DNA reads TGTGCCAGCAGCTTAGACCTCAACGAGACCCAGTACTTC.

The chain has TRBV9 and TRBJ2-5; TRBD2 agrees at 11 bases. V lost 1 base to trimming and J lost 2 bases; unmatched junction nucleotides: 1. Germline V CDR1 and CDR2: SGDLS, YYNGEE. The CDR3 extends over 15 amino acids. Here the CDR3 DNA reads TGTGCCAGCAGCGTACGGACTAGCGGGCAAGAGACCCAGTACTTC. This sequence encodes CASSVRTSGQETQYF.

The chain recombines TRBV19 with TRBJ1-1; D possibly corresponds to TRBD1 (6 bases). The V gene's germline CDR1 is LNHDA and CDR2 SQIVND (reference sequence). This CDR3 is 16 amino acids long. Deletions cut 4 bases from V and 0 bases from J, with 15 bases between. The CDR3 DNA is TGTGCCAGTAGTACCTCCGGGACATACCTGAACACTGAAGCTTTCTTT. Its translation is CASSTSGTYLNTEAFF.

This clone was seen more than once but under ten times. This sequence joins TRBV30 and TRBJ1-1, with D unclear. Germline V gene lookup returns CDR1 GTSNPN and CDR2 SVGIG (reference sequence). The CDR3 has 11 residues. The germline V and J ends were trimmed by 3 bases and 0 bases, with 2 bases remaining between them. CDR3 bases: TGTGCCTGGAGCGTGAACACTGAAGCTTTCTTT. This gives the protein CAWSVNTEAFF.

This rearrangement joins TRBV6-5 to TRBJ2-5; TRBD1 is a possible D gene (6 bases). The CDR3 totals 13 residues. Germline lookup yields CDR1 MNHEY and CDR2 SVGAGI. V was pared by 6 bases and J by 5 bases, with 13 bases between. The CDR3 protein is CASSLGTLETQYF. The CDR3 coding sequence is TGTGCCAGCAGCCTCGGGACATTGGAGACCCAGTACTTC.

The gene calls are TRBV30 and TRBJ2-7; D is ambiguous. The CDR3 sequence is 15 residues long. Trimming took off 2 bases at V and 5 bases at J, with 19 bases between the two ends. Germline V lookup: CDR1 GTSNPN, CDR2 SVGIG (reference sequence). In DNA, the CDR3 is TGTGCCTGGAGTTTGGGATCTAACTCTGCGAACGAGCAGTACGTC. Translating it yields CAWSLGSNSANEQYV.

The V call is TRBV14, the J call TRBJ2-7; 9 bases line up with TRBD2. The CDR3 contains 16 residues. Trimming removed 1 base from V and 0 bases from J; junction bases left unmatched: 4. Germline CDR1 is SGHDN and CDR2 is FVKESK. The CDR3 protein is CASSQVIAGDSYEQYV. CDR3 in DNA: TGTGCCAGCAGCCAAGTGATAGCGGGAGACTCCTACGAGCAGTACGTC.

The V call is TRBV28, the J call TRBJ1-5; D is ambiguous. Germline V lookup: CDR1 MDHEN, CDR2 SYDVKM. The CDR3 is 14 amino acids. Trimming took 6 bases from V and 0 from J, leaving 9 bases between them. CDR3 nucleotides: TGTGCCAGCAGGGAACCTTATAGCAATCAGCCCCAGCATTTT. Its protein product is CASREPYSNQPQHF.

The count of this clone is one. The V call is TRBV5-1, the J call TRBJ1-2; D is perhaps TRBD1 (6 bases). Germline V gene lookup returns CDR1 SGHRS and CDR2 YFSETQ. V lost 0 bases and J lost 10, with 13 bases in between. The CDR3 covers 13 residues. The CDR3 region is CASSLGQGPVYTF. In nucleotides, the CDR3 is TGCGCCAGCAGCTTGGGGCAGGGGCCGGTCTACACCTTC. The whole variable domain, remainder taken from reference TRBV5-1 and TRBJ1-2, is KAGVTQTPRYLIKTRGQQVTLSCSPISGHRSVSWYQQTPGQGLQFLFEYFSETQRNKGNFPGRFSGRQFSNSRSEMNVSTLELGDSALYLCASSLGQGPVYTFGSGTRLTVV.

The CDR3 sequence is CASSLAGPTDTQYF. DNA for the CDR3: TGTGCCAGCAGCTTAGCGGGGCCCACAGATACGCAGTATTTT. This chain links TRBV7-6 with TRBJ2-3, with D tentatively TRBD1 (5 bases). Germline CDR1 and CDR2: SGHVS and FNYEAQ. This CDR3 contains 14 residues. Trimming shortened V by 0 bases and J by 2 bases, and 6 bases separated the two germline ends.

V and J are TRBV19 and TRBJ1-5; D not resolved. V lost 3 bases and J 6 bases, leaving 9 bases between the germline ends. Germline V gene sequence: CDR1 LNHDA, CDR2 SQIVND (reference sequence). The CDR3 extends over 13 amino acids. CDR3 bases: TGTGCCAGTAGTATCGGGCAGACTCAGCCCCAGCATTTT. The encoded protein is CASSIGQTQPQHF.

The chain employs TRBV7-2 and TRBJ2-3; D could derive from TRBD1 or TRBD2 (5 bases each). Germline V gives CDR1 SGHTA, CDR2 FQGNSA. CDR3 length equals 15 residues. Between the trimmed V and J ends, which lost 7 bases and 0 bases, there was a span of 14 bases. CDR3 loop: CASTLLRDSTDTQYF. CDR3 DNA: TGTGCCAGCACCCTCCTCCGGGACAGCACAGATACGCAGTATTTT.

The rearrangement links TRBV7-2 to TRBJ2-5; 9 nucleotides agree with TRBD1. The ends lost 4 bases at V and 5 bases at J; junction bases unmatched: 5. Per the germline V gene, CDR1 is SGHTA and CDR2 is FQGNSA. CDR3 length: 14 residues. DNA of the CDR3: TGTGCCAGCAGCTCAACAGGGGGCGGGGAGACCCAGTACTTC. Protein product: CASSSTGGGETQYF.

V gene TRBV9 combines with J gene TRBJ2-4, with 8 bases aligning to TRBD2. Germline V gene data show CDR1 as SGDLS and CDR2 as YYNGEE. The CDR3 consists of 15 residues. V dropped 0 bases and J dropped 6; count of bases not matched to a gene: 5. The DNA of the CDR3 is TGTGCCAGCAGCGTAGAGGGACTAGGTCCAAACATTCAGTACTTC. It translates to CASSVEGLGPNIQYF.

V and J are TRBV7-8 and TRBJ2-1; 8 bases agree with TRBD2. CDR1 SGHVS and CDR2 FQNEAQ come from the germline V gene. With V trimmed by 5 bases and J by 3 bases, 12 bases remained unmatched. The CDR3 loop spans 17 amino acids. The CDR3 DNA reads TGTGCCAGCAGCCACGCAGCGGGGGCGACCTTCTACAATGAGCAGTTCTTC. This sequence encodes CASSHAAGATFYNEQFF. Full variable domain (missing parts from reference TRBV7-8 and TRBJ2-1): GAGVSQSPRYKVAKRGQDVALRCDPISGHVSLFWYQQALGQGPEFLTYFQNEAQLDKSGLPSDRFFAERPEGSVSTLKIQRTQQEDSAVYLCASSHAAGATFYNEQFFGPGTRLTVL.

The J gene is TRBJ2-3, the V gene TRBV6-5; D is perhaps TRBD1 (5 bases). Trimming stripped 6 bases from V and 3 bases from J, with 10 bases between. Per the germline V gene, CDR1 is MNHEY and CDR2 is SVGAGI. This CDR3 contains 13 residues. The CDR3 reads CASSRVETDTQYF. The CDR3 bases are TGTGCCAGCAGCAGGGTAGAAACAGATACGCAGTATTTT.

This clone was seen only a few times. This rearrangement joins TRBV4-1 to TRBJ1-2, with D possibly matching TRBD1 (5 bases). Trimming left V 3 bases short and J 2 bases short, with 13 bases between. This CDR3 comprises 15 residues. Germline CDR1 MGHRA, CDR2 YSYEKL. DNA for the CDR3: TGCGCCAGCAGCCACTCCACAGGTCAAAACTATGGCTACACCTTC. It encodes CASSHSTGQNYGYTF.

The chain carries TRBV6-1 and TRBJ1-1; tentative D call: TRBD1 (5 bases). This CDR3 contains 13 residues. The germline gives CDR1 MNHNS, CDR2 SASEGT. V was shortened by 0 bases and J by 11 bases, with 13 bases between the two germline ends. CDR3 sequence: CASSEAPGAGAFF. The CDR3 nucleotides are TGTGCCAGCAGTGAAGCGCCTGGGGCCGGGGCTTTCTTT.

The chain links TRBV28 to TRBJ2-2; TRBD2 matches at 9 bases. Germline-derived CDR1 and CDR2 are MDHEN and SYDVKM. Trimming cost V 5 bases and J 4 bases; bases outside gene matches: 8. The CDR3 spans 16 residues. CDR3 loop: CASSTSYSGSTGELFF. DNA of the CDR3: TGTGCCAGCAGTACCAGTTATAGCGGGAGCACCGGGGAGCTGTTTTTT.

V usage is TRBV27 and J usage is TRBJ2-2; TRBD1 aligns across 12 bases. V was pared by 5 bases and J by 0 bases, with 13 bases of the junction left unmatched. The CDR3 length is 20 residues. Germline CDR1 and CDR2: MNHEY and SMNVEV (reference sequence). The chain's CDR3 is CASSLEFGTGGLPNTGELFF. CDR3 sequence (DNA): TGTGCCAGCAGTCTAGAGTTTGGGACAGGGGGCCTACCGAACACCGGGGAGCTGTTTTTT.

J is TRBJ2-1 and V is TRBV28; no definite D call. This CDR3 spans 10 amino acids. Per the germline V gene, CDR1 is MDHEN and CDR2 is SYDVKM. Trimming stripped 10 bases from V and 10 bases from J, with 11 bases between. The chain's CDR3 is CATRGDEQFF. CDR3 DNA: TGTGCCACCCGAGGAGACGAGCAGTTCTTC. The entire variable domain, with the rest obtained from reference TRBV28 and TRBJ2-1, is as follows: DVKVTQSSRYLVKRTGEKVFLECVQDMDHENMFWYRQDPGLGLRLIYFSYDVKMKEKGDIPEGYSVSREKKERFSLILESASTNQTSMYLCATRGDEQFFGPGTRLTVL.

V is TRBV6-5 and J is TRBJ1-1; D is uncertain. Trimming took off 5 bases at V and 0 bases at J, with 7 bases between the two ends. CDR1 MNHEY and CDR2 SVGAGI come from the germline V gene. The CDR3 has 13 amino acids. CDR3 bases: TGTGCCAGCAGTGGAGAAATGAACACTGAAGCTTTCTTT. Translated, it gives CASSGEMNTEAFF.

This clone was counted only a few times. V gene TRBV6-5 combines with J gene TRBJ1-5; D is unresolved. Trimming left V 2 bases short and J 8 bases short, with 13 bases between. The CDR3 sequence is 14 residues long. The germline gives CDR1 MNHEY, CDR2 SVGAGI. The CDR3 nucleotides read TGTGCCAGCAGTTACGGAGAGGGCGCGGAGCCCCAGCATTTT. The encoded protein is CASSYGEGAEPQHF.

V and J are TRBV4-1 and TRBJ1-5; D remains unclear. CDR3 size: 15 residues. Germline CDR1 is MGHRA and CDR2 is YSYEKL. The V and J ends lost 0 bases and 4 bases respectively, with 10 bases between them. The CDR3: CASSQERGVNQPQHF. Here the CDR3 DNA reads TGCGCCAGCAGCCAAGAACGAGGCGTAAATCAGCCCCAGCATTTT.